This entry concerns a single T cell receptor (beta chain). Ten or more counts support this clonotype. Its antigen is not yet known. Base qualities are not at hand, and no much larger clone is one base apart. CDR1 is given as GTSNPN and CDR2 as SVGIG, both from the germline V gene (reference sequence). V loses 5 bases at its end and J loses 9 bases; junction bases beyond the gene matches: 31. From cysteine to phenylalanine, the CDR3 is 22 amino acids long. Solely the CDR3 DNA is kept, with 66 bases framed from the first base. Bone marrow was sampled from every patient at the time of active disease. Isolation of bone marrow mononuclear cells was performed by Ficoll-Hypaque density gradient centrifugation. To remove myeloma plasma cells, the cells were labeled with CD138 magnetic microbeads on a MACS separator, and CD138-negative cells were then collected by negative selection. Flow cytometry with CD138 antibodies on an Attune NxT was used to check how pure the isolated cells were. Total RNA was extracted with TRIzol reagent and quantified with a NanoDrop spectrophotometer. For each patient, the CD138-negative bone marrow sample underwent paired RNA-seq and IR-seq.

TCR libraries were constructed from roughly 380 ng RNA using the Immunoverse kit, and molecular barcoded adaptors covering alpha/delta and beta/gamma chains were employed. TCR library preparation was performed with the same RNA that was used for transcriptome sequencing. TCR libraries were sequenced on an Illumina HiSeq 4000 with 2 x 150 cycles. Per the authors' processing: TCR reads were aligned to human V, D, J and C references and assembled into CDR3 clonotypes with MiXCR, including quality filtering and error correction. Clonotype counts and gene usage diversity were analyzed with the tcR package in R. Raw mapping reads were checked after the RNA-seq reads had been mapped by STAR aligner version 2.5.3a onto the human GRCh37 genome. To test the effect of sequencing depth on detected clonotypes, IR-seq fastq files were randomly downsampled using Seqtk 1.3. TCRdb handled the public reads itself, with Q25 trimming in fastp and clone calling in MiXCR, and kept productive beta chains. Each entry is one CDR3 protein sequence, shown with its most common DNA and genes. The V and J calls shown here were made by TCRdb, not taken from the authors' results. Within this sample are approximately 61,000 distinct CDR3 sequences, with about a fifth of them counted one time only. About 14% of the sample lies in the top ten.

These data are taken from a study of read filtering for tumor transcriptome and immune sequencing (TCRdb year 2020). Background for the entire study: The cohort consisted of around 18 male and under 15 female patients, with a mean age of about 64 years and an age range of about 45 to 90. Using the same bone marrow samples, the study compared TCR repertoires obtained by targeted immune repertoire sequencing with those obtained by bulk whole-transcriptome sequencing. By revised international staging, fewer than ten patients were R-ISS I, approximately 15 were R-ISS II and 6 or 7 were R-ISS III. Per sample, about 4.05 to 10.27 million TCR-region mapped reads were obtained with IR-seq, compared with only roughly 80 to 1273 with RNA-seq. A main aim was a read-filtering strategy for immune repertoire data, specifically whether clonotypes supported by a single read should be removed. After DNase treatment, whole-transcriptome libraries were prepared with the TruSeq RNA Access Library Prep Kit.

On the study overall, not on this receptor specifically: The correlation between IR-seq and RNA-seq shared clonotype proportions was increased by removal of single-read clonotypes. The sorted CD138-negative fraction was not purified T cells but a mixed bone marrow immune population. Clonotypes were captured by IR-seq at much higher depth and more reliably than by RNA-seq, and smaller IR-seq throughput was sufficient for identification of most shared clonotypes. In IR-seq, single-read clonotypes were approximately 81% of clonotypes but approximately 3.7% of total reads; in RNA-seq they were about 70% of clonotypes and roughly 45% of reads.

The chain is made from TRBV30 and TRBJ2-1; 13 middle bases align to TRBD2. The sequencing sample was made of a population of CD138-negative cells sorted from bone marrow. The sample's cell subset or site label is to be understood as: bone marrow mononuclear cells depleted of CD138+ plasma/myeloma cells by negative magnetic selection. The receptor's source is a donor at least 40 years old with multiple myeloma. DNA sequence: TGTGCCTGGTCCCGACGACCTCAGGGGGCCAGGACTAGCGGGAGCTATCGGGGTGAGCAGTTCTTC. This encodes CAWSRRPQGARTSGSYRGEQFF.